The 25 T cell receptor beta chains given below trace back to one sample, sequenced in a study of graft-versus-host responses after intestinal transplantation. The protocol was immunoSEQ multiplex PCR, while the TCRdb copy is restricted to in-frame clones and leaves out a portion. This table holds 93,000 or so clones, roughly 93% found once. Antigens of these TCRs are unknown. Sequencing was performed on unstimulated CD8+ T cells sorted from spleen or lymph node cells, taken before intestinal transplant. The receptors originated from a human donor who received an intestinal transplant.

The chain employs TRBV6-1 and TRBJ2-1; TRBD2 matches at 7 bases. Germline loops: CDR1 MNHNS, CDR2 SASEGT. The CDR3 is made up of 15 amino acids. The V segment lost 3 bases and the J segment 0 bases; nucleotides outside the gene matches: 2. The CDR3 sequence is CASSEWTSSYNEQFF. CDR3 sequence (DNA): TGTGCCAGCAGTGAGTGGACTAGCTCCTACAATGAGCAGTTCTTC.

The chain carries TRBV7-9 and TRBJ2-3; D gene uncertain. The CDR3 length is 15 residues. Germline V gives CDR1 SEHNR, CDR2 FQNEAQ (reference sequence). Trimming left V 5 bases short and J 1 base short, with 13 bases between. This chain's CDR3 is CASSPFVTRTDTQYF. The CDR3 DNA sequence: TGTGCCAGCAGCCCCTTTGTTACCCGCACAGATACGCAGTATTTT. The full variable domain, rest sourced from reference TRBV7-9 and TRBJ2-3, is DTGVSQNPRHKITKRGQNVTFRCDPISEHNRLYWYRQTLGQGPEFLTYFQNEAQLEKSRLLSDRFSAERPKGSFSTLEIQRTEQGDSAMYLCASSPFVTRTDTQYFGPGTRLTVL.

This sequence joins TRBV6-5 and TRBJ2-2; D may be TRBD2 (7 bases). V was cut by 6 bases and J by 3 bases, with 14 bases left in between. CDR1 MNHEY and CDR2 SVGAGI come from the germline V gene. The CDR3 is 15 amino acids. The CDR3 sequence: CASREGGGDTGELFF. In DNA, the CDR3 is TGTGCCAGCAGGGAGGGAGGGGGGGACACCGGGGAGCTGTTTTTT.

This chain links TRBV5-4 with TRBJ2-7; 11 positions agree with TRBD1. Germline V lookup: CDR1 SGHNT, CDR2 YYREEE (reference sequence). V trimming: 2 bases; J trimming: 4 bases; junction bases outside the gene matches: 5. The CDR3 extends over 15 amino acids. The chain's CDR3 is CASSFRDRGLYEQYF. The CDR3 bases are TGTGCCAGCAGCTTCCGGGACAGGGGGTTGTACGAGCAGTACTTC.

The chain employs TRBV5-8 and TRBJ2-4; D possibly corresponds to TRBD2 (7 bases). The germline gives CDR1 SGHTS, CDR2 YDEGEE. This CDR3 has 19 residues. Between the trimmed V and J ends, which lost 4 bases and 0 bases, there was a span of 23 bases. The CDR3 is CASSRGGGRPLLAKNIQYF. CDR3 sequence (DNA): TGTGCCAGCAGCCGAGGGGGGGGCCGCCCACTACTAGCCAAAAACATTCAGTACTTC.

The chain employs TRBV6-1 and TRBJ1-4; no definite D call. V dropped 3 bases and J dropped 4 bases, with 9 bases sitting between them. The germline V gene encodes CDR1 MNHNS and CDR2 SASEGT. The CDR3 has 14 residues. DNA for the CDR3: TGTGCCAGCAGTGATTGGACCTTTAATGAAAAACTGTTTTTT. Residues: CASSDWTFNEKLFF.

The V gene is TRBV2, the J gene TRBJ2-1, with D hard to call. Germline V CDR1 and CDR2: SNHLY, FYNNEI. This CDR3 region has 13 residues. Trimming left V 3 bases short and J 2 bases short, with 5 bases between. The CDR3 region is CASSEGTYNEQFF. In nucleotides, the CDR3 is TGTGCCAGCAGTGAGGGTACCTACAATGAGCAGTTCTTC.

The J gene is TRBJ2-1, the V gene TRBV15, with a possible D match to TRBD2 (5 bases). This CDR3 is 14 amino acids long. Germline lookup yields CDR1 LNHNV and CDR2 YYDKDF (reference sequence). V lost 1 base, J lost 6 bases, and 10 bases lay in between. CDR3 sequence reads: CATSRVFAGNEQFF. Written as DNA, the CDR3 is TGTGCCACCAGCAGAGTATTCGCGGGCAATGAGCAGTTCTTC.

This chain links TRBV28 with TRBJ2-4; D is unclear. The germline gives CDR1 MDHEN, CDR2 SYDVKM. V shed 6 bases and J shed 8 bases, with 23 bases lying between them. The CDR3 covers 16 residues. In nucleotides, the CDR3 is TGTGCCAGCAGGAACCCGACAAGCCAGCCCTTGGACATTCAGTACTTC. Translating gives CASRNPTSQPLDIQYF.

V is TRBV7-9 and J is TRBJ1-1; the D gene is possibly TRBD1 (5 bases). Germline V gene lookup returns CDR1 SEHNR and CDR2 FQNEAQ (reference sequence). The CDR3 runs 18 residues. Trimming took 0 bases from V and 0 from J, leaving 17 bases between them. In DNA form, the CDR3 reads TGTGCCAGCAGCTTAGCGCTCGTCGGGGACCCCCTGAACACTGAAGCTTTCTTT. It encodes CASSLALVGDPLNTEAFF.

The chain is built from TRBV5-1 and TRBJ2-1, with 8 bases identical to TRBD2. The CDR3 spans 17 residues. After removal of 1 base from V and 3 bases from J, the junction contained 9 bases not matched to a gene. The germline CDR1 and CDR2 sequences are SGHRS and YFSETQ. The CDR3 protein is CASSLLSGGGLYNEQFF. CDR3 nucleotide sequence: TGCGCCAGCAGCTTGTTGTCCGGGGGGGGCCTCTACAATGAGCAGTTCTTC.

CDR3 in amino acids: CASSPEGADYGYTF. The CDR3 bases are TGCGCCAGCAGCCCGGAGGGGGCAGACTATGGCTACACCTTC. The chain uses TRBV5-1 and TRBJ1-2; 7 bases are a match to TRBD1. Germline loops: CDR1 SGHRS, CDR2 YFSETQ. The CDR3 loop spans 14 amino acids. With 4 bases clipped from V and 3 bases from J, the junction kept 6 bases outside the gene matches.

Worth noting for this clone: Because the CDR3 is missing its conserved closing phenylalanine or tryptophan, this is likely a read error. The DNA is omitted, as the CDR3 cannot be located on it reliably, and the CDR3 follows TCRdb's listing. The chain links TRBV18 to TRBJ1-2. The CDR3 is 13 amino acids in total, end residues counted. Germline V gene data show CDR1 as KGHSH and CDR2 as LQKENI. CDR3 region: CASSHIGAILGLG.

The J gene is TRBJ1-1, the V gene TRBV9, with D maybe TRBD1 (5 bases). Germline V gene data show CDR1 as SGDLS and CDR2 as YYNGEE. Trimming took off 3 bases at V and 3 bases at J, with 9 bases between the two ends. The CDR3 has 13 amino acids. The chain's CDR3 is CASSGSRDTEAFF. The CDR3 DNA follows: TGTGCCAGCAGCGGATCCAGGGACACTGAAGCTTTCTTT.

The chain recombines TRBV5-1 with TRBJ2-7, with D perhaps matching TRBD1 (6 bases). V dropped 0 bases and J dropped 6 bases, with 13 bases sitting between them. The CDR3 contains 14 residues. Germline CDR1 SGHRS, CDR2 YFSETQ. The CDR3 sequence is CASSLEDSFTEQYF. The DNA for the CDR3 is TGCGCCAGCAGCTTGGAGGACAGCTTCACCGAGCAGTACTTC.

J is TRBJ2-7 and V is TRBV7-6, with D perhaps TRBD1 or TRBD2 (6 bases each). The CDR3 totals 15 residues. Trimming shortened V by 5 bases and J by 5 bases, and 19 bases separated the two germline ends. The germline gives CDR1 SGHVS, CDR2 FNYEAQ. CDR3 DNA: TGTGCCAGCAGCCGGACAGCTAGCGAGACCGACGAGCAGTACTTC. Translation: CASSRTASETDEQYF.

The chain couples TRBV13 to TRBJ1-5; D gene unclear. This CDR3 has 13 amino acids. The V end lost 5 bases, the J end lost 4 bases, and 9 bases lay between the germline ends. Germline CDR1 reads PRHDT; CDR2 reads FYEKMQ (reference sequence). The CDR3 reads CASSLTRNQPQHF. The DNA of the CDR3 is TGTGCCAGCAGCCTGACTCGAAATCAGCCCCAGCATTTT.

The chain couples TRBV7-9 to TRBJ2-5; no clear D gene. CDR1 is SEHNR and CDR2 is FQNEAQ in the germline V gene (reference sequence). The CDR3 is made up of 13 amino acids. V dropped 0 bases and J dropped 0 bases, with 2 bases sitting between them. CDR3 bases: TGTGCCAGCAGCTTAGCGGACCAAGAGACCCAGTACTTC. It yields the protein CASSLADQETQYF.

J is TRBJ2-3 and V is TRBV2; the D is unclear. Trimming cost V 8 bases and J 6 bases, with 9 bases left between them. In germline, CDR1 is SNHLY, CDR2 FYNNEI. The CDR3 extends over 11 amino acids. As DNA, the CDR3 is TGTGCCAGCTCCCTCCCGGATACGCAGTATTTT. Protein product: CASSLPDTQYF. Full variable domain (outside the CDR3, taken from reference TRBV2 and TRBJ2-3): EPEVTQTPSHQVTQMGQEVILRCVPISNHLYFYWYRQILGQKVEFLVSFYNNEISEKSEIFDDQFSVERPDGSNFTLKIRSTKLEDSAMYFCASSLPDTQYFGPGTRLTVL.

The J gene is TRBJ1-5, the V gene TRBV6-6; 8 bases align to TRBD1. Germline CDR1 reads MNHNY; CDR2 reads SVGAGI (reference sequence). The CDR3 has 16 residues. Trimming took 1 base from V and 6 from J; bases not matched to a gene: 8. This CDR3 is CASSYFQDRDGQPQHF. The CDR3 nucleotides are TGTGCCAGCAGTTACTTTCAGGACAGGGATGGTCAGCCCCAGCATTTT.

This rearrangement joins TRBV19 to TRBJ1-5, with a tentative D call TRBD1 (5 bases). The CDR3 is made up of 13 amino acids. CDR1 is LNHDA and CDR2 is SQIVND in the germline V gene (reference sequence). The V end lost 3 bases, the J end lost 4 bases, and 7 bases lay between the germline ends. CDR3 sequence (DNA): TGTGCCAGTAGTATGCGGGGGAATCAGCCCCAGCATTTT. The encoded protein is CASSMRGNQPQHF.

The chain employs TRBV6-1 and TRBJ1-2; D call uncertain. The V and J ends lost 1 base and 2 bases respectively, with 8 bases between them. Looked up from germline, CDR1 is MNHNS and CDR2 is SASEGT. There are 14 residues in the CDR3. Here the CDR3 DNA reads TGTGCCAGCAGTGAAGAGTATACCAACTATGGCTACACCTTC. Its protein is CASSEEYTNYGYTF.

The gene calls are TRBV19 and TRBJ2-7; no clear D gene. The CDR3 runs to 13 residues. The germline V gene has CDR1 LNHDA and CDR2 SQIVND (reference sequence). Trimming shortened V by 3 bases and J by 6 bases, and 12 bases separated the two germline ends. The CDR3 nucleotides read TGTGCCAGTAGTATCGGCGTCTCCAGCGAGCAGTACTTC. This translates into CASSIGVSSEQYF.

This chain uses TRBV7-7 with TRBJ2-7; weak D call: TRBD2 (7 bases). V lost 0 bases to trimming and J lost 7 bases, with 10 bases between them. CDR1 is SSHAT, CDR2 FNYEAQ, per germline (reference sequence). This CDR3 comprises 13 residues. DNA for the CDR3: TGTGCCAGCAGCTTAGCGGGGGGGCAAGAGCAGTACTTC. It yields the protein CASSLAGGQEQYF.

The V gene is TRBV15, the J gene TRBJ1-1, with D perhaps TRBD1 (5 bases). CDR3 size: 15 residues. V shed 1 base and J shed 3 bases, with 12 bases lying between them. The germline V gene has CDR1 LNHNV and CDR2 YYDKDF (reference sequence). CDR3 nucleotide sequence: TGTGCCACCAGCAGAGTCTTCGGGGGAGACACTGAAGCTTTCTTT. Its translation is CATSRVFGGDTEAFF.